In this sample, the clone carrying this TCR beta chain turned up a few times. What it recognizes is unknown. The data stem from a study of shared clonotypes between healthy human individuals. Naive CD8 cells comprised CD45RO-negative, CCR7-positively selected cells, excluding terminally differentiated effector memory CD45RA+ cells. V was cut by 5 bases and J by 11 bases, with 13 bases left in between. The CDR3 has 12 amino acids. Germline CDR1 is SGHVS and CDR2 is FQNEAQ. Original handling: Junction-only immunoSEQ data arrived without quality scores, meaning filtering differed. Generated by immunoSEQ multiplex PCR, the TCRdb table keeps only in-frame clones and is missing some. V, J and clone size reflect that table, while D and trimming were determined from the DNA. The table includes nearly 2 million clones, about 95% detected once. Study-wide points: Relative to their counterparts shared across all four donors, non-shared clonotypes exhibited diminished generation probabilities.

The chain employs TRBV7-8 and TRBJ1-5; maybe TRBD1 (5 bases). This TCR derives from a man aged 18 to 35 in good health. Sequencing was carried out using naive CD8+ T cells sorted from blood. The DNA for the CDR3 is TGTGCCAGCAGCGACGACAGCTCTGCCCAGCATTTT. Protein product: CASSDDSSAQHF.